This record looks at one TCR beta chain sequence and its context. Which antigen it targets is not known. The input lacks base qualities; no much larger clone sits a single base away. The sample originates from a study of cytomegalovirus exposure and HLA in healthy donors (dated by TCRdb to about 2017). With respect to the entire study: The 700 or so repertoires of the first cohort and the roughly 120 validation repertoires were produced on the same platform, according to a later analysis. The study aimed to test whether cataloging public T cell receptors could reveal signatures of past pathogen exposure. In addition to the first cohort of approximately 650 subjects, a separate validation cohort of approximately 120 different subjects was used. To predict cytomegalovirus infection status, the study brought together high-throughput TCR immunosequencing, statistical association of individual TCRs with disease status, and machine learning. Study-wide conclusions, independent of this receptor: Most TCR sequences were observed very rarely across donors, whereas some public TCRs were present in many individuals. A total of fewer than 200 TCR beta chains were listed by the study as associated with cytomegalovirus. The authors suggested that the approach could potentially be extended to other disease states and immunological phenotypes. In vitro tests confirmed that a few of the cytomegalovirus-associated TCR beta chains recognize cytomegalovirus antigens. In both the original and validation cohorts, the classifier was reported to diagnose cytomegalovirus status with high specificity and sensitivity. The validation cohort had no HLA typing available for a later analysis, so co-occurrence within that cohort was assessed over all 120 or so repertoires. A later analysis found that TCRs clustered in the first cohort also tended to co-occur in the 120 or so validation repertoires, with 94% of cluster scores above 0.

Libraries were made using the immunoSEQ multiplex PCR assay. For the original study's pipeline: To diagnose cytomegalovirus status from the catalog of TCR beta chain sequences, a statistical classification framework was built. TCRdb obtained this table from immuneACCESS and retained in-frame rearrangements with V and J assigned. These tables miss some clones; where compared with another copy, unresolved V genes account for less than half of the shortfall, and the remainder is unexplained. V and J calls plus clone size are reproduced from that table; the DNA served to infer D and trimming. The sample table holds hundreds of thousands of clones, of which 70% to 90% were seen once. The ten largest clones represent 1% to 1.5% of the sample. Separate from the approximately 730-subject first cohort, the validation cohort of 90 to 150 subjects was the group to which the donors belonged. Relative to germline, V is 5 bases shorter and J is 3 bases shorter, with 5 bases between their ends. Looking up the germline V gene (reference sequence) yields CDR1 SEHNR and CDR2 FQNEAQ. Including cysteine and phenylalanine, the CDR3 has 11 amino acids. Here the CDR3 DNA is all that survives: 33 bases in frame from base 1.

The sample was PBMCs. This receptor was obtained from a woman in her thirties in good health and CMV-seropositive. The chain uses TRBV7-9 and TRBJ2-7; the D gene remains uncertain. The DNA sequence is given as TGTGCCAGCAGCAACAGCTACGAGCAGTACTTC. Translated, it gives CASSNSYEQYF. The entire variable domain, with the stretches around the CDR3 drawn from the reference TRBV7-9 and TRBJ2-7 proteins, is DTGVSQNPRHKITKRGQNVTFRCDPISEHNRLYWYRQTLGQGPEFLTYFQNEAQLEKSRLLSDRFSAERPKGSFSTLEIQRTEQGDSAMYLCASSNSYEQYFGPGTRLTVT.